Below are 14 T cell receptor beta chains sequenced from a single sample in a study of blood T cell repertoires in COVID-19. Method: immunoSEQ multiplex PCR; TCRdb's copy keeps in-frame clones and lacks some. This table holds 110,000 or so clones, around 86% found once. The material sequenced was peripheral blood. These TCRs come from a man between 45 and 60 years old with acute or convalescent COVID-19.

The gene calls are TRBV19 and TRBJ2-7, with D maybe TRBD1 (6 bases). Germline V CDR1 and CDR2: LNHDA, SQIVND (reference sequence). The CDR3 contains 16 residues. V was pared by 5 bases and J by 0 bases, with 17 bases between. For the CDR3, the DNA is TGTGCCAGTAGTCGGGGTGCACAGGGCCTCTCCTACGAGCAGTACTTC. Encoded protein: CASSRGAQGLSYEQYF.

The chain couples TRBV12-3 or TRBV12-4 to TRBJ2-2; a possible D gene is TRBD1 (6 bases). CDR3 length: 13 amino acids. V lost 7 bases to trimming and J lost 4 bases, with 10 bases between them. The CDR3 DNA follows: TGTGCCAGCACCCCCAGGGGCACCGGGGAGCTGTTTTTT. This gives the protein CASTPRGTGELFF.

This clone appeared once. This chain uses TRBV11-3 with TRBJ2-1, with D possibly being TRBD2 (6 bases). Per the germline V gene, CDR1 is SGHNT and CDR2 is YENEEA. V lost 4 bases, J lost 0 bases, and 16 bases lay in between. The CDR3 runs 17 residues. The CDR3 sequence: CASSSRLGESSYNEQFF. For the CDR3, the DNA is TGTGCCAGCAGCTCTCGACTAGGCGAGAGCTCCTACAATGAGCAGTTCTTC. Drawing the rest from reference TRBV11-3 and TRBJ2-1, the complete variable domain is EAGVVQSPRYKIIEKKQPVAFWCNPISGHNTLYWYLQNLGQGPELLIRYENEEAVDDSQLPKDRFSAERLKGVDSTLKIQPAELGDSAVYLCASSSRLGESSYNEQFFGPGTRLTVL.

This rearrangement joins TRBV6-5 to TRBJ2-5; D is unclear. The V gene's germline CDR1 is MNHEY and CDR2 SVGAGI. Deletions cut 0 bases from V and 4 bases from J, with 6 bases between. The CDR3 length is 13 residues. CDR3 residues: CASSYSLLETQYF. CDR3 in DNA: TGTGCCAGCAGTTACTCCCTCTTAGAGACCCAGTACTTC.

Here the CDR3 DNA reads TGTGCCAGCAGCCGACCATACTTGGGACTAGCGGGAGTTGAAGAGACCCAGTACTTC. Its protein is CASSRPYLGLAGVEETQYF. The chain has TRBV14 and TRBJ2-5, with 14 bases matching TRBD2. The germline V gene encodes CDR1 SGHDN and CDR2 FVKESK. The CDR3 is 19 residues long. Germline trimming cut 4 bases from V and 3 bases from J; bases unmatched to any gene: 13.

This sequence joins TRBV2 and TRBJ1-2; possible D gene TRBD1, 5 bases. Germline lookup yields CDR1 SNHLY and CDR2 FYNNEI. Trimming shortened V by 5 bases and J by 6 bases, and 19 bases separated the two germline ends. The CDR3 is 15 amino acids. CDR3 in DNA: TGTGCCAGCAGTCCACCAGGTCAGCAGGGTCATGGCTACACCTTC. Amino acids: CASSPPGQQGHGYTF.

This rearrangement joins TRBV2 to TRBJ2-1; 8 nucleotides line up with TRBD2. Germline V gives CDR1 SNHLY, CDR2 FYNNEI. The CDR3 covers 16 residues. J was trimmed by 4 bases and V by 7 bases; bases with no gene match: 12. The CDR3 region has the DNA TGTGCCAGCACTTCGGAGGGGCGGGGGGCTTACAATGAGCAGTTCTTC. This gives the protein CASTSEGRGAYNEQFF.

The CDR3 region has the DNA TGCGCCAGCAGATCGGGACAAGCTAATCAGCCCCAGCATTTT. This translates into CASRSGQANQPQHF. The chain combines TRBV5-1 with TRBJ1-5; D perhaps matches TRBD1 (6 bases). This CDR3 spans 14 amino acids. Germline assignment: CDR1 SGHRS and CDR2 YFSETQ. Trimming pared 5 bases from V and 4 bases from J, leaving 13 bases between.

The chain links TRBV6-6 to TRBJ1-3; D gene unclear. The CDR3 totals 16 residues. V was shortened by 2 bases and J by 0 bases, with 11 bases between the two germline ends. From germline, CDR1 is MNHNY and CDR2 SVGAGI (reference sequence). This CDR3 is CASSYLSVSSGNTIYF. The CDR3 DNA reads as TGTGCCAGCAGTTACCTCTCAGTGTCCTCTGGAAACACCATATATTTT.

The V gene is TRBV12-3 or TRBV12-4, the J gene TRBJ2-3, with D possibly matching TRBD2 (6 bases). The CDR3 contains 13 residues. Trimming removed 1 base at V and 10 bases at J, with 12 bases between. The chain's CDR3 is CASSLDTASAQYF. CDR3 nucleotide sequence: TGTGCCAGCAGTTTAGACACGGCTAGCGCGCAGTATTTT.

This clone has a single count. The chain joins TRBV7-3 to TRBJ2-5, with TRBD2 as a possible D gene (5 bases). The CDR3 is made up of 12 amino acids. CDR1 is SGHTA, CDR2 FQGTGA, per germline. Trimming took off 2 bases at V and 4 bases at J, with 5 bases between the two ends. Here the CDR3 reads CASSLAGETQYF. The CDR3 DNA follows: TGTGCCAGCAGCTTAGCGGGAGAGACCCAGTACTTC. The full variable domain, rest sourced from reference TRBV7-3 and TRBJ2-5, is GAGVSQTPSNKVTEKGKYVELRCDPISGHTALYWYRQSLGQGPEFLIYFQGTGAADDSGLPNDRFFAVRPEGSVSTLKIQRTERGDSAVYLCASSLAGETQYFGPGTRLLVL.

Remarks on this clone: Compared with germline, one end of the junction differs, possibly owing to a read error. The J gene is TRBJ2-7, the V gene TRBV28; no clear D gene. CDR3 length equals 13 residues. The germline gives CDR1 MDHEN, CDR2 SYDVKM. The CDR3 reads CAGSLGRIYEQYF. The CDR3 nucleotides are TGTGCCGGCAGTTTGGGCAGGATCTACGAGCAGTACTTC.

This chain links TRBV14 with TRBJ2-1; D uncertain. Trimming shortened V by 4 bases and J by 1 base, and 11 bases separated the two germline ends. There are 15 residues in the CDR3. The germline gives CDR1 SGHDN, CDR2 FVKESK. This CDR3 reads CASSRAYSSYNEQFF. CDR3 in DNA: TGTGCCAGCAGCCGAGCGTATAGTTCCTACAATGAGCAGTTCTTC.

This rearrangement joins TRBV18 to TRBJ2-5; 14 bases line up with TRBD2. Unmatched junction bases numbered 9, after V lost 3 bases and J lost 3 bases. Germline V CDR1 and CDR2: KGHSH, LQKENI. The CDR3 spans 18 residues. In nucleotides, the CDR3 is TGTGCCAGCTCACCCCAGACTAGCGGGGGGGCCTTTAAAGAGACCCAGTACTTC. Protein sequence: CASSPQTSGGAFKETQYF.